This TCR beta chain originates from a study of OX40 agonist ivuxolimab in advanced cancers. For the study at large: Every 2 weeks, patients received ivuxolimab intravenously, dosed at 0.01 to 10 mg/kg. Averaging about 60 years in age, with a range of 23 to 79, the cohort was 82.7% male. Study conclusions and caveats: Determination of antigen specificity was not performed for the expanded peripheral T cells.

Produced via immunoSEQ multiplex PCR; TCRdb's table is partial and in-frame only. The repertoire holds 50,000 to 65,000 clones, with around 80% as singletons. Of note for this clone: Its target is not known.

This clonotype originated in an adult with an advanced solid tumor such as melanoma, head and neck, liver or kidney cancer. This sample comprised CD4+ or CD8+ T cells sorted from blood, obtained in a trial of the OX40 agonist ivuxolimab.

This CDR3 reads CASNKGSSYNEQFF. CDR3 in DNA: TGTGCCAGCAATAAGGGGAGCTCCTACAATGAGCAGTTCTTC. The chain employs TRBV4-2 and TRBJ2-1; D may be TRBD1 or TRBD2 (5 bases each). Per germline, CDR1 LGHNA and CDR2 YNFKEQ. The CDR3 runs 14 residues. V was pared by 7 bases and J by 0 bases, with 10 bases between.